The text below deals with one T cell receptor (beta chain). Antigen: not known. Donors were ostensibly healthy at sampling, although undocumented immune exposures were probable. The PCR employed 60 Vbeta primers together with 13 Jbeta primers. TCRdb keeps only in-frame clones here, not all; method: immunoSEQ multiplex PCR. This sample has 100,000 to 150,000 clones, with about 80% found just once. V lost 5 bases to trimming and J lost 8 bases; unmatched junction nucleotides: 12. The germline V gene has CDR1 SGHAT and CDR2 FQNNGV. This CDR3 spans 16 amino acids. The data originate from a study of cytomegalovirus exposure and HLA in healthy donors. Overall study: When 398 donors were genotyped, over 80% of them were found to fall in the Caucasian-associated ancestry cluster.

Study results and limitations: In a later analysis, V- and J-gene trimming of beta chains associated with a DCLRE1C missense variant, replicated independently.

The chain links TRBV11-2 to TRBJ2-1, with 10 positions matching TRBD1. What was sequenced was PBMCs. The clonotype originates from a man younger than 40 in good health and CMV-seropositive. This CDR3 reads CASSTNRGTGEDEQFF. As DNA, the CDR3 is TGTGCCAGCAGCACGAATAGGGGGACAGGGGAAGATGAGCAGTTCTTC.